Following are 23 T cell receptor beta chains from one sample sequenced in a study of metastatic and nonmetastatic thyroid tumors. TCRdb reprocessed the PCR reads using MiXCR. The profile shows about 39,000 clones, around 15% of them singletons. Patients had received no treatment of any kind before thyroid surgery. Sequences were obtained from blood. The source of these receptors is a female donor with papillary thyroid cancer or a benign thyroid nodule (not recorded which). Some clones in this sample may be carry-over from other donors' samples.

This clone was recorded at least ten times. The chain employs TRBV25-1 and TRBJ1-5; 8 bases agree with TRBD1. The CDR3 spans 15 residues. Germline-derived CDR1 and CDR2 are MGHDK and SYGVNS. The trim removed 5 bases at V and 4 bases at J, leaving 7 bases unmatched. The DNA for the CDR3 is TGTGCCAGCAGTATTAACACAGGGGGGAATCAGCCCCAGCATTTT. Translating gives CASSINTGGNQPQHF.

This clone was recorded at least ten times. The chain has TRBV3-1 and TRBJ2-5, with D unresolved. This CDR3 is 17 amino acids long. V was cut by 1 base and J by 1 base, with 16 bases left in between. Germline V gene sequence: CDR1 LGHDT, CDR2 YNNKEL (reference sequence). The CDR3 DNA sequence: TGTGCCAGCAGCCAAGGAACAGTGCCATATCTCCAAGAGACCCAGTACTTC. It translates to CASSQGTVPYLQETQYF.

This clone has a count of ten or more. This chain links TRBV11-2 with TRBJ2-7, with TRBD2 as a possible D gene (6 bases). CDR1 SGHAT and CDR2 FQNNGV come from the germline V gene. The CDR3 is 15 residues long. Trimming took 5 bases from V and 0 from J, leaving 14 bases between them. CDR3 nucleotides: TGTGCCAGCAGCCGAGAAGCGGGCAGCTCCTACGAGCAGTACTTC. It specifies CASSREAGSSYEQYF.

This clone was recorded many times. The rearrangement uses TRBV2 and TRBJ2-3, with TRBD2 matching 13 bases. The CDR3 covers 15 residues. Germline CDR1 is SNHLY and CDR2 is FYNNEI. The ends lost 6 bases at V and 4 bases at J; junction bases unmatched: 4. CDR3 bases: TGTGCCAGCAGACACACTAGCGGGAGGGCAGATACGCAGTATTTT. Translating it yields CASRHTSGRADTQYF.

There are a few counts of this clone. The junction departs from germline at one end; a sequencing error may be responsible. This chain links TRBV27 with TRBJ2-7; D is perhaps TRBD1 (6 bases). CDR1 is MNHEY, CDR2 SMNVEV, per germline (reference sequence). This CDR3 is 16 amino acids long. The CDR3 loop is CASSPSAGDTMNDQYF. CDR3 bases: TGTGCCAGCAGTCCAAGTGCAGGGGACACTATGAACGATCAGTACTTC.

The gene calls are TRBV12-3 or TRBV12-4 and TRBJ2-1; D is undetermined. Trimming shortened V by 2 bases and J by 14 bases, and 13 bases separated the two germline ends. The CDR3 has 12 residues. This CDR3 reads CASSLSRRREFF. The CDR3 nucleotides are TGTGCCAGCAGTTTATCTAGACGTAGGGAGTTCTTC.

The rearrangement links TRBV6-2 or TRBV6-3 to TRBJ2-1, with D perhaps TRBD1 (6 bases). This CDR3 region has 16 residues. The V gene's germline CDR1 is MNHEY and CDR2 SVGEGT. Trimming stripped 4 bases from V and 5 bases from J, with 18 bases between. The CDR3 here is CASSFEGAGEDNEQFF. CDR3 coding DNA: TGTGCCAGCAGTTTCGAAGGGGCAGGGGAAGACAATGAGCAGTTCTTC.

The rearrangement links TRBV28 to TRBJ2-2, with unresolved D. V shed 5 bases and J shed 8 bases, with 21 bases lying between them. This CDR3 has 16 residues. From germline, CDR1 is MDHEN and CDR2 SYDVKM. The CDR3 nucleotides are TGTGCCAGCAGTGACCCTCAGTGGGTGAGGTCTGGGGAGCTGTTTTTT. Translating gives CASSDPQWVRSGELFF.

This clone was seen ten or more times. The chain is built from TRBV19 and TRBJ1-2, with 7 bases identical to TRBD1. The CDR3 totals 14 residues. From germline, CDR1 is LNHDA and CDR2 SQIVND (reference sequence). With 1 base clipped from V and 4 bases from J, the junction kept 3 bases outside the gene matches. DNA for the CDR3: TGTGCCAGTAGTATAGGGCGGGACAGCTATGGCTACACCTTC. Protein product: CASSIGRDSYGYTF.

This clone was seen repeatedly, ten times or more. This chain joins TRBV7-9 and TRBJ1-5; D is unclear. Trimming left V 3 bases short and J 4 bases short, with 7 bases between. The germline CDR1 and CDR2 sequences are SEHNR and FQNEAQ (reference sequence). This CDR3 spans 13 amino acids. The CDR3 coding sequence is TGTGCCAGCAGCTTCGCCACTAATCAGCCCCAGCATTTT. Amino acids: CASSFATNQPQHF.

The sample holds many counts of this clone. The chain employs TRBV6-1 and TRBJ2-7, with D unresolved. The CDR3 loop spans 11 amino acids. Germline V gives CDR1 MNHNS, CDR2 SASEGT. V gave up 8 bases and J gave up 2 bases, with 7 bases separating them. The CDR3: CASGVAYEQYF. In DNA, the CDR3 is TGTGCCAGCGGTGTAGCCTACGAGCAGTACTTC.

This clone occurred a few times. The junction and the germline gene differ at one end; a read error may be behind it. This chain uses TRBV6-5 with TRBJ2-3; D not certain. CDR1 and CDR2 from the germline V gene are MNHEY and SVGAGI. The CDR3 has 14 residues. The CDR3 bases are TGTGCCAGCAGCTACTATCTATTCGTAGATACGCAGTATTTT. Translated: CASSYYLFVDTQYF.

There are many counts of this clone. The rearrangement uses TRBV20-1 and TRBJ2-2; TRBD1 aligns across 7 bases. The germline CDR1 and CDR2 sequences are DFQATT and SNEGSKA (reference sequence). CDR3 length: 15 amino acids. J was trimmed by 4 bases and V by 1 base; bases with no gene match: 6. In DNA, the CDR3 is TGCAGTGCTAGAGGCAGGGGGACGAGCACCGGGGAGCTGTTTTTT. Translation gives CSARGRGTSTGELFF.

This rearrangement joins TRBV7-9 to TRBJ2-5; D may match TRBD1 or TRBD2 (5 bases each). Trimming cost V 1 base and J 2 bases, with 17 bases left between them. The CDR3 extends over 17 amino acids. Per germline, CDR1 SEHNR and CDR2 FQNEAQ (reference sequence). In nucleotides, the CDR3 is TGTGCCAGCAGCTTAGTCAAGGGATGGGGGATTCAAGAGACCCAGTACTTC. Its translation: CASSLVKGWGIQETQYF.

The genes are TRBV19 and TRBJ2-2; the D is unclear. The CDR3 contains 14 residues. Looked up from germline, CDR1 is LNHDA and CDR2 is SQIVND (reference sequence). Between the trimmed V and J ends, which lost 10 bases and 4 bases, there was a span of 16 bases. The chain's CDR3 is CATLDSSGTGELFF. The DNA of the CDR3 is TGTGCCACTCTTGACTCATCAGGCACCGGGGAGCTGTTTTTT. The whole variable domain, remainder taken from reference TRBV19 and TRBJ2-2, is DGGITQSPKYLFRKEGQNVTLSCEQNLNHDAMYWYRQDPGQGLRLIYYSQIVNDFQKGDIAEGYSVSREKKESFPLTVTSAQKNPTAFYLCATLDSSGTGELFFGEGSRLTVL.

This clone has at least ten counts. The same CDR3 arises from other DNA sequences in this sample as well. The chain has TRBV3-1 and TRBJ1-5; the D gene is possibly TRBD1 (6 bases). Germline V gene sequence: CDR1 LGHDT, CDR2 YNNKEL (reference sequence). The CDR3 runs 15 residues. With 1 base removed from V and 1 base from J, the gap between germline ends came to 8 bases. In DNA, the CDR3 is TGTGCCAGCAGCCAAGGAACAGGGAGCAATCAGCCCCAGCATTTT. Translation: CASSQGTGSNQPQHF.

This clone was found many times. The chain carries TRBV5-1 and TRBJ2-5, with 9 nucleotides matching TRBD1. V was pared by 0 bases and J by 2 bases, with 5 bases of the junction left unmatched. The germline V gene has CDR1 SGHRS and CDR2 YFSETQ. The CDR3 consists of 16 residues. For the CDR3, the DNA is TGCGCCAGCAGCTTGGTGGGGACAGGGCGGCAAGAGACCCAGTACTTC. Encoded protein: CASSLVGTGRQETQYF. Full variable domain (missing parts from reference TRBV5-1 and TRBJ2-5): KAGVTQTPRYLIKTRGQQVTLSCSPISGHRSVSWYQQTPGQGLQFLFEYFSETQRNKGNFPGRFSGRQFSNSRSEMNVSTLELGDSALYLCASSLVGTGRQETQYFGPGTRLLVL.

The chain combines TRBV20-1 with TRBJ2-3, with 12 bases lining up with TRBD2. The CDR3 has 17 amino acids. Germline V gene lookup returns CDR1 DFQATT and CDR2 SNEGSKA (reference sequence). V was pared by 1 base and J by 1 base, with 6 bases of the junction left unmatched. The CDR3, as DNA: TGCAGTGCTAGAGCCCCTCGACTAGCGGGGGGCACAGATACGCAGTATTTT. Translating gives CSARAPRLAGGTDTQYF.

There are many counts of this clone. The rearrangement links TRBV2 to TRBJ1-1; D gene ambiguous. Looked up from germline, CDR1 is SNHLY and CDR2 is FYNNEI. The ends were cut back, 4 bases at V and 8 bases at J, with 14 bases in the middle. The CDR3 runs 13 residues. This CDR3 reads CASSALRPSEAFF. CDR3 sequence (DNA): TGTGCCAGCAGTGCCCTTCGACCGTCGGAAGCTTTCTTT. Drawing the rest from reference TRBV2 and TRBJ1-1, the complete variable domain is EPEVTQTPSHQVTQMGQEVILRCVPISNHLYFYWYRQILGQKVEFLVSFYNNEISEKSEIFDDQFSVERPDGSNFTLKIRSTKLEDSAMYFCASSALRPSEAFFGQGTRLTVV.

This clone appeared many times. This sequence joins TRBV11-2 and TRBJ1-2; 11 bases fit TRBD1. Germline trimming cut 5 bases from V and 6 bases from J; bases unmatched to any gene: 14. In germline, CDR1 is SGHAT, CDR2 FQNNGV. The CDR3 sequence is 17 residues long. The CDR3 DNA follows: TGTGCCAGCAGCCCGTCCGGGACAGGGGGTCTGATCAATGGCTACACCTTC. Its protein product is CASSPSGTGGLINGYTF.

This clone came up many times. Additional DNA sequences in this sample encode the identical CDR3. The V call is TRBV5-1, the J call TRBJ2-2; no definite D call. CDR3 size: 15 residues. Germline V CDR1 and CDR2: SGHRS, YFSETQ. V was cut by 0 bases and J by 0 bases, with 6 bases left in between. CDR3 in amino acids: CASSLAGSNTGELFF. In nucleotides, the CDR3 is TGCGCCAGCAGCTTGGCCGGTTCGAACACCGGGGAGCTGTTTTTT.

The rearrangement uses TRBV4-1 and TRBJ2-3; no reliable D call. Germline CDR1 is MGHRA and CDR2 is YSYEKL. This CDR3 is built from 14 residues. The V end lost 11 bases, the J end lost 2 bases, and 17 bases lay between the germline ends. The CDR3 loop is CASKIGGFTDTQYF. The CDR3 DNA reads TGCGCCTCGAAGATAGGTGGCTTCACAGATACGCAGTATTTT.

The chain employs TRBV27 and TRBJ2-2, with D unclear. Germline V gives CDR1 MNHEY, CDR2 SMNVEV (reference sequence). The CDR3 length is 14 residues. The ends were cut back, 7 bases at V and 1 base at J, with 10 bases in the middle. The CDR3 bases are TGTGCCAGCATTAGGACCCTGAACACCGGGGAGCTGTTTTTT. Its translation is CASIRTLNTGELFF.